One and the same sample provided the 18 T cell receptor beta chains below, sequenced in a study of control samples from healthy donors and cancer patients. Produced via immunoSEQ multiplex PCR; TCRdb's table is partial and in-frame only. The sample lists some 120,000 clones; around 87% were seen once. Sequenced material: blood. Receptor source: a man aged 25-45 years in good health.

Concerning this clone: Other DNA sequences in the same sample also yield this CDR3. This chain uses TRBV5-1 with TRBJ2-5; 7 positions match TRBD1. Per germline, CDR1 SGHRS and CDR2 YFSETQ. This CDR3 is 14 amino acids long. V gave up 4 bases and J gave up 2 bases; unmatched junction bases: 5. In DNA, the CDR3 is TGCGCCAGCAGCCCATTGACAGGGCAAGAGACCCAGTACTTC. It translates to CASSPLTGQETQYF.

J is TRBJ2-5 and V is TRBV5-8, with D tentatively TRBD1 (6 bases). The CDR3 extends over 17 amino acids. The V end was cut by 3 bases, the J end by 1 base, with 19 bases between. Germline CDR1 and CDR2: SGHTS and YDEGEE. CDR3 bases: TGTGCCAGCAGCTCCAAGGGGACACCGGACCTCCAAGAGACCCAGTACTTC. Residues: CASSSKGTPDLQETQYF.

This sequence joins TRBV2 and TRBJ2-5, with unresolved D. V was cut by 6 bases and J by 1 base, with 6 bases left in between. This CDR3 comprises 12 residues. Germline-derived CDR1 and CDR2 are SNHLY and FYNNEI. CDR3 DNA: TGTGCCAGCAGCGCTCTCCAAGAGACCCAGTACTTC. Translation: CASSALQETQYF. The full variable domain, its missing parts supplied by reference TRBV2 and TRBJ2-5, is EPEVTQTPSHQVTQMGQEVILRCVPISNHLYFYWYRQILGQKVEFLVSFYNNEISEKSEIFDDQFSVERPDGSNFTLKIRSTKLEDSAMYFCASSALQETQYFGPGTRLLVL.

The chain couples TRBV11-2 to TRBJ2-5, with a weak D call TRBD2 (5 bases). The CDR3 length is 17 residues. Germline CDR1 reads SGHAT; CDR2 reads FQNNGV. V lost 0 bases to trimming and J lost 1 base, with 15 bases between them. The CDR3 loop is CASSLDWRTGVQETQYF. The CDR3 coding sequence is TGTGCCAGCAGCTTAGATTGGCGAACCGGGGTCCAAGAGACCCAGTACTTC.

This chain connects TRBV6-1 to TRBJ1-2, with D uncertain. Germline CDR1 is MNHNS and CDR2 is SASEGT. CDR3 length equals 15 residues. V shed 2 bases and J shed 5 bases, with 15 bases lying between them. The CDR3 DNA sequence: TGTGCCAGCAGTGAATTACATCTTGAGGGTTATGGCTACACCTTC. As protein: CASSELHLEGYGYTF.

The chain employs TRBV6-1 and TRBJ1-2; D is unclear. Per the germline V gene, CDR1 is MNHNS and CDR2 is SASEGT. Deletions cut 2 bases from V and 2 bases from J, with 15 bases between. This CDR3 has 16 residues. In DNA, the CDR3 is TGTGCCAGCAGTGAACACCCGGCCAGGCCCAACTATGGCTACACCTTC. Its protein product is CASSEHPARPNYGYTF.

This chain uses TRBV12-5 with TRBJ1-2; D is undetermined. The CDR3 is made up of 14 amino acids. The V gene lost 3 bases and the J gene lost 3 bases, with 11 bases spanning the gap. The germline CDR1 and CDR2 sequences are LGHNT and FRNRAP. The CDR3 sequence is CASGLGSPYYGYTF. In DNA form, the CDR3 reads TGTGCTAGTGGTTTAGGCAGTCCTTACTATGGCTACACCTTC.

This clone was picked up one time. The chain employs TRBV7-2 and TRBJ1-1; D is possibly TRBD1 (6 bases). Germline V gives CDR1 SGHTA, CDR2 FQGNSA. This CDR3 spans 14 amino acids. V was shortened by 3 bases and J by 4 bases, with 12 bases between the two germline ends. CDR3 DNA sequence: TGTGCCAGCAGCTTGAGGAGGGGGAGCACTGAAGCTTTCTTT. Translating it yields CASSLRRGSTEAFF. The entire variable domain, with the rest obtained from reference TRBV7-2 and TRBJ1-1, is as follows: GAGVSQSPSNKVTEKGKDVELRCDPISGHTALYWYRQSLGQGLEFLIYFQGNSAPDKSGLPSDRFSAERTGGSVSTLTIQRTQQEDSAVYLCASSLRRGSTEAFFGQGTRLTVV.

The V gene is TRBV4-1, the J gene TRBJ1-2, with a possible D match to TRBD1 (5 bases). V shed 2 bases and J shed 5 bases, with 15 bases lying between them. CDR1 is MGHRA, CDR2 YSYEKL, per germline. The CDR3 runs 15 residues. The CDR3 reads CASSQTGPGAYGYTF. CDR3 bases: TGCGCCAGCAGCCAAACAGGACCCGGGGCGTATGGCTACACCTTC.

This rearrangement joins TRBV3-1 (or the pseudogene TRBV3-2) to TRBJ1-1; 10 bases match TRBD1. With 4 bases clipped from V and 4 bases from J, the junction kept 6 bases outside the gene matches. The length of the CDR3 is 15 residues. Germline-derived CDR1 and CDR2 are LGHDT and YNNKEL (reference sequence). The CDR3 protein is CASSPIGTGATEAFF. DNA for the CDR3: TGTGCCAGCAGCCCGATCGGGACAGGGGCCACTGAAGCTTTCTTT.

This clone has a single count. The rearrangement joins TRBV5-1 to TRBJ1-1; possible D gene TRBD1, 6 bases. Between the trimmed V and J ends, which lost 3 bases and 5 bases, there was a span of 14 bases. This CDR3 is built from 14 residues. Germline lookup yields CDR1 SGHRS and CDR2 YFSETQ. The CDR3 nucleotides read TGCGCCAGCAGCTCTCAAGGAGGGGGTACTGAAGCTTTCTTT. Translating gives CASSSQGGGTEAFF.

This clone was seen more than once but under ten times. V usage is TRBV4-1 and J usage is TRBJ1-5; 8 positions agree with TRBD1. V lost 4 bases and J lost 3; bases outside the gene matches: 8. Germline CDR1 MGHRA, CDR2 YSYEKL. The CDR3 has 16 amino acids. CDR3 DNA sequence: TGCGCCAGCAGCCTCACTGGACAGGGAATCAATCAGCCCCAGCATTTT. This encodes CASSLTGQGINQPQHF.

This chain uses TRBV5-1 with TRBJ2-7; D tentatively fits TRBD1 or TRBD2 (5 bases each). Trimming stripped 4 bases from V and 0 bases from J, with 14 bases between. There are 15 residues in the CDR3. Germline V lookup: CDR1 SGHRS, CDR2 YFSETQ. The CDR3 loop reads CASSGRDVPSYEQYF. CDR3 DNA: TGCGCCAGCAGCGGCCGGGACGTCCCCTCCTACGAGCAGTACTTC. The variable domain in full, completed from reference TRBV5-1 and TRBJ2-7, reads KAGVTQTPRYLIKTRGQQVTLSCSPISGHRSVSWYQQTPGQGLQFLFEYFSETQRNKGNFPGRFSGRQFSNSRSEMNVSTLELGDSALYLCASSGRDVPSYEQYFGPGTRLTVT.

The genes are TRBV7-2 and TRBJ2-3; 9 bases map to TRBD1. CDR3 length equals 13 residues. The V segment lost 7 bases and the J segment 7 bases; nucleotides outside the gene matches: 6. Germline CDR1 SGHTA, CDR2 FQGNSA. This CDR3 reads CASNSQGAHTQYF. The CDR3 bases are TGTGCCAGCAATTCACAGGGGGCACATACGCAGTATTTT.

This clone was observed once. The rearrangement uses TRBV9 and TRBJ1-2; no clear D gene. Trimming pared 8 bases from V and 8 bases from J, leaving 19 bases between. This CDR3 comprises 13 residues. Germline lookup yields CDR1 SGDLS and CDR2 YYNGEE. CDR3 sequence: CASSFRGGQGYTF. CDR3 nucleotide sequence: TGTGCCAGTTCTTTCCGGGGTGGGCAAGGCTACACCTTC.

This chain connects TRBV2 to TRBJ2-1; D is perhaps TRBD2 (5 bases). CDR3 length: 16 residues. Per the germline V gene, CDR1 is SNHLY and CDR2 is FYNNEI. Between the trimmed V and J ends, which lost 2 bases and 0 bases, there was a span of 11 bases. The CDR3 nucleotides read TGTGCCAGCAGTGAACCCCCGGGGAGCTCCTACAATGAGCAGTTCTTC. This sequence encodes CASSEPPGSSYNEQFF.

V usage is TRBV6-6 and J usage is TRBJ2-5; D is perhaps TRBD1 (5 bases). Trimming cost V 5 bases and J 1 base, with 8 bases left between them. The V gene's germline CDR1 is MNHNY and CDR2 SVGAGI (reference sequence). CDR3 length equals 13 residues. CDR3 loop: CASSRTSQETQYF. The CDR3 coding sequence is TGTGCCAGCAGTAGGACATCCCAAGAGACCCAGTACTTC.

This chain uses TRBV5-1 with TRBJ1-1, with a tentative D call TRBD1 (5 bases). V gave up 4 bases and J gave up 0 bases, with 16 bases separating them. The CDR3 loop spans 16 amino acids. The germline CDR1 and CDR2 sequences are SGHRS and YFSETQ. The CDR3 protein is CASSRYRTDLNTEAFF. Written as DNA, the CDR3 is TGCGCCAGCAGCCGGTACAGGACGGATTTGAACACTGAAGCTTTCTTT.